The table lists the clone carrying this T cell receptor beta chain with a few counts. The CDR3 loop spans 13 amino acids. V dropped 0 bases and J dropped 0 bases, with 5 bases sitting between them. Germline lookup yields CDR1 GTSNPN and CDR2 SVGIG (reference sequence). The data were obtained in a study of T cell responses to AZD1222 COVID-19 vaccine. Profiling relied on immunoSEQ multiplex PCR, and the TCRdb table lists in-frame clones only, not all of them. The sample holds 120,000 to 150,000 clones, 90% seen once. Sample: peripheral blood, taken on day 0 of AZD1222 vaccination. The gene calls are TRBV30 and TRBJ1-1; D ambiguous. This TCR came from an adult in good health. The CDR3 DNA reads TGTGCCTGGAGTGTACAGATGAACACTGAAGCTTTCTTT. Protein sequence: CAWSVQMNTEAFF.